The 32 T cell receptor beta chains listed next were all sequenced from one sample in a study of shared clonotypes between healthy human individuals. Some clones are missing from TCRdb's copy, which holds only in-frame ones; the method was immunoSEQ multiplex PCR. The table shows around 940,000 clones, with over 75% occurring only once. Source material: memory CD4+ T cells sorted from blood. Regarding subset: CD45RA-negative fraction. The source of these receptors is a young man in good health.

The rearrangement joins TRBV18 to TRBJ2-7, with TRBD1 as a possible D gene (5 bases). This CDR3 spans 13 amino acids. Germline loops: CDR1 KGHSH, CDR2 LQKENI. Trimming shortened V by 2 bases and J by 3 bases, and 8 bases separated the two germline ends. The CDR3, as DNA: TGTGCCAGCTCACCAACGCAGGGCTACGAGCAGTACTTC. It encodes CASSPTQGYEQYF.

The chain has TRBV30 and TRBJ1-2; D ambiguous. CDR3 length equals 13 residues. The germline V and J ends were trimmed by 8 bases and 8 bases, with 21 bases remaining between them. Germline values: CDR1 GTSNPN, CDR2 SVGIG (reference sequence). CDR3 nucleotide sequence: TGTGCCGGAGGACCGCGGGCCTTAGGGGGCTACACCTTC. Amino acids: CAGGPRALGGYTF.

Details on this clone: A clone one base away is much larger, so this may be a read error. The same CDR3 also results from other DNA sequences found in this sample. The V and J genes are TRBV25-1 and TRBJ1-4; tentative D call: TRBD1 (6 bases). Trimming shortened V by 2 bases and J by 7 bases, and 11 bases separated the two germline ends. CDR3 size: 14 residues. CDR1 and CDR2 (germline): MGHDK, SYGVNS. The chain's CDR3 is CASSEGGAGEKLFF. Written as DNA, the CDR3 is TGTGCCAGCAGTGAAGGGGGGGCGGGTGAAAAACTGTTTTTT.

The chain is built from TRBV10-3 and TRBJ2-2; 15 bases map to TRBD2. The length of the CDR3 is 19 residues. With V trimmed by 11 bases and J by 2 bases, 15 bases remained unmatched. Germline-derived CDR1 and CDR2 are ENHRY and SYGVKD. The CDR3 region is CAVTGVGTSGGPNTGELFF. The CDR3 nucleotides read TGTGCCGTCACAGGGGTCGGGACTAGCGGGGGGCCAAACACCGGGGAGCTGTTTTTT.

This clone showed up just once. This CDR3 is also generated by other DNA sequences in the sample. The CDR3, as DNA: TGCAGTGCTAGGCGCGAGACCCAGTACTTC. Translating gives CSARRETQYF. This chain joins TRBV20-1 and TRBJ2-5, with D uncertain. Trimming stripped 3 bases from V and 5 bases from J, with 4 bases between. CDR3 length equals 10 residues. The germline CDR1 and CDR2 sequences are DFQATT and SNEGSKA (reference sequence).

A note on this clone: The likely explanation is a read error, given a far larger clone one base away. At the DNA level, this CDR3 is encoded by other sequences in the same sample as well. The rearrangement uses TRBV5-6 and TRBJ1-6; 10 nucleotides agree with TRBD1. The germline V gene has CDR1 SGHDT and CDR2 YYEEEE. Trimming removed 8 bases from V and 9 bases from J; junction bases left unmatched: 11. This CDR3 has 15 amino acids. The CDR3 nucleotides are TGTGCCAGTAGCGGCCGGACAGGGGGAAGTTCACCCCTCCACTTT. Residues: CASSGRTGGSSPLHF.

The chain recombines TRBV10-1 with TRBJ2-1; no firm D call. Germline-derived CDR1 and CDR2 are WNHNN and SYGVQD (reference sequence). This CDR3 comprises 11 residues. V lost 3 bases and J 9 bases, leaving 6 bases between the germline ends. The CDR3 DNA follows: TGCGCCAGCAGTGACGGTGCTGAGCAGTTCTTC. Its protein product is CASSDGAEQFF.

V gene TRBV7-4 combines with J gene TRBJ2-7, with D hard to call. Germline CDR1 is SGHVT and CDR2 is SQSDAQ. Deletions cut 1 base from V and 2 bases from J, with 12 bases between. This CDR3 contains 15 residues. For the CDR3, the DNA is TGTGCCAGCAGCTTAGATCCACGGGTTCCCTACGAGCAGTACTTC. This translates into CASSLDPRVPYEQYF.

The genes are TRBV30 and TRBJ1-3; D is uncertain. CDR3 length equals 16 residues. Germline loops: CDR1 GTSNPN, CDR2 SVGIG (reference sequence). The V end lost 2 bases, the J end lost 6 bases, and 20 bases lay between the germline ends. This CDR3 reads CAWSLTITAATNTIYF. The CDR3, as DNA: TGTGCCTGGAGTTTAACGATAACGGCGGCTACAAACACCATATATTTT.

This clone appeared many times. This chain uses TRBV10-2 with TRBJ2-5, with D perhaps assigned TRBD1 or TRBD2 (5 bases each). The ends were cut back, 4 bases at V and 4 bases at J, with 7 bases in the middle. The germline V gene encodes CDR1 WSHSY and CDR2 SAAADI. The CDR3 is 12 amino acids. As DNA, the CDR3 is TGCGCCAGCAGTGGTGGGGGAGAGACCCAGTACTTC. Protein sequence: CASSGGGETQYF.

The J gene is TRBJ2-1, the V gene TRBV5-4; perhaps TRBD1 as D (5 bases). Trimming left V 4 bases short and J 10 bases short, with 15 bases between. Germline V gene lookup returns CDR1 SGHNT and CDR2 YYREEE (reference sequence). CDR3 length: 13 residues. CDR3 nucleotides: TGTGCCAGCAGCATTACAGGTTCCTACGAGCAGTTCTTC. Encoded protein: CASSITGSYEQFF.

This chain connects TRBV28 to TRBJ2-3; D not certain. The CDR3 sequence is 15 residues long. V was pared by 5 bases and J by 0 bases, with 12 bases between. CDR1 is MDHEN and CDR2 is SYDVKM in the germline V gene. The CDR3 protein is CASSPSTGSTDTQYF. In DNA, the CDR3 is TGTGCCAGCAGTCCCTCGACTGGAAGCACAGATACGCAGTATTTT.

This clone was detected only once. The rearrangement uses TRBV5-1 and TRBJ1-2; D uncertain. The V and J ends lost 2 bases and 7 bases respectively, with 9 bases between them. The CDR3 sequence is 12 residues long. CDR1 and CDR2 (germline): SGHRS, YFSETQ. The CDR3 DNA reads as TGCGCCAGCAGCTTAAACATGCGTGGCTACACCTTC. Translated, it gives CASSLNMRGYTF.

This clone came up a few times. The V and J genes are TRBV5-1 and TRBJ2-7; D is perhaps TRBD1 (6 bases). The CDR3 sequence is 14 residues long. Trimming stripped 3 bases from V and 4 bases from J, with 14 bases between. Germline V gene lookup returns CDR1 SGHRS and CDR2 YFSETQ. The CDR3 is CASSSGTRFYEQYF. CDR3 in DNA: TGCGCCAGCAGCTCCGGGACAAGGTTTTACGAGCAGTACTTC.

The rearrangement links TRBV7-9 to TRBJ2-7; tentative D call: TRBD2 (6 bases). The CDR3 is made up of 14 amino acids. V lost 5 bases and J 2 bases, leaving 13 bases between the germline ends. In germline, CDR1 is SEHNR, CDR2 FQNEAQ (reference sequence). The CDR3 spells CASSGDGGTYEQYF. DNA for the CDR3: TGTGCCAGCAGCGGGGACGGAGGGACCTACGAGCAGTACTTC.

The table lists this clone with a few counts. This CDR3 is also generated by other DNA sequences in the sample. The V and J genes are TRBV7-9 and TRBJ2-7; TRBD1 might be the D (5 bases). Trimming took off 4 bases at V and 5 bases at J, with 9 bases between the two ends. The germline gives CDR1 SEHNR, CDR2 FQNEAQ (reference sequence). This CDR3 has 12 amino acids. DNA of the CDR3: TGTGCCAGCAGCTCGGTAGGGGACGAGCAGTACTTC. Its translation is CASSSVGDEQYF.

The chain uses TRBV18 and TRBJ1-1; 10 bases match TRBD1. Trimming took 5 bases from V and 7 from J; bases not matched to a gene: 4. In germline, CDR1 is KGHSH, CDR2 LQKENI. CDR3 length: 13 amino acids. CDR3 loop: CASSYGQGVEAFF. CDR3 in DNA: TGTGCCAGCTCATACGGACAGGGGGTTGAAGCTTTCTTT.

This clone appeared once. A much larger clonotype is one base distant, so this may be a read error. The genes are TRBV2 and TRBJ1-5, with TRBD1 matching 8 bases. V was pared by 4 bases and J by 3 bases, with 2 bases of the junction left unmatched. CDR1 and CDR2 (germline): SNHLY, FYNNEI. The CDR3 runs to 14 residues. DNA for the CDR3: TGTGCCAGCAGTGGACAGGGGATCAATCAGCCCCAGCATTTT. Protein sequence: CASSGQGINQPQHF.

Concerning this clone itself: One end of the junction varies from germline; a read error may be responsible. The J gene is TRBJ2-1, the V gene TRBV7-7; D tentatively fits TRBD1 or TRBD2 (6 bases each). There are 15 residues in the CDR3. The germline CDR1 and CDR2 sequences are SSHAT and FNYEAQ (reference sequence). CDR3 amino acids: CASSANLGGQNEQFF. CDR3 in DNA: TGTGCTAGCAGCGCCAATCTGGGGGGCCAAAATGAGCAGTTCTTC.

Concerning this clone itself: This same CDR3 is encoded by further DNA sequences in the sample. The V and J genes are TRBV6-1 and TRBJ1-3; 7 nucleotides line up with TRBD1. Germline-derived CDR1 and CDR2 are MNHNS and SASEGT. The CDR3 loop spans 15 amino acids. With 6 bases clipped from V and 0 bases from J, the junction kept 5 bases outside the gene matches. The CDR3 nucleotides are TGTGCCAGCAGCGAGGGGGCTAGCTCTGGAAACACCATATATTTT. As protein: CASSEGASSGNTIYF.

Note on this clone: A read error is the likely source, as a far larger clone sits one nucleotide away. J is TRBJ1-3 and V is TRBV5-4, with D hard to call. V gave up 0 bases and J gave up 4 bases, with 5 bases separating them. The length of the CDR3 is 13 residues. The V gene's germline CDR1 is SGHNT and CDR2 YYREEE (reference sequence). CDR3 residues: CASSLVEGNTIYF. For the CDR3, the DNA is TGTGCCAGCAGCTTGGTTGAGGGAAACACCATATATTTT.

The rearrangement links TRBV6-5 to TRBJ1-2, with TRBD1 as a possible D gene (6 bases). The CDR3 has 13 residues. The germline gives CDR1 MNHEY, CDR2 SVGAGI. Between the trimmed V and J ends, which lost 10 bases and 0 bases, there was a span of 12 bases. CDR3: CATFRGPNYGYTF. The CDR3 bases are TGTGCCACGTTCCGGGGGCCTAACTATGGCTACACCTTC.

The V call is TRBV27, the J call TRBJ2-4; 9 bases fit TRBD1. The V segment lost 5 bases and the J segment 9 bases; nucleotides outside the gene matches: 8. CDR1 is MNHEY and CDR2 is SMNVEV in the germline V gene (reference sequence). The CDR3 contains 14 residues. The CDR3 reads CASSTSTGGGIQYF. CDR3 sequence (DNA): TGTGCCAGCAGTACATCGACAGGGGGAGGCATTCAGTACTTC.

V usage is TRBV5-1 and J usage is TRBJ2-5; 13 positions match TRBD2. Trimming took 5 bases from V and 4 from J; bases not matched to a gene: 2. This CDR3 is 14 amino acids long. CDR1 is SGHRS and CDR2 is YFSETQ in the germline V gene. CDR3: CASRTSGGAETQYF. Written as DNA, the CDR3 is TGCGCCAGCAGAACTAGCGGGGGGGCAGAGACCCAGTACTTC.

The J gene is TRBJ2-1, the V gene TRBV6-6, with D uncertain. The germline gives CDR1 MNHNY, CDR2 SVGAGI (reference sequence). The V end was cut by 7 bases, the J end by 6 bases, with 7 bases between. The CDR3 is 11 residues long. The CDR3 coding sequence is TGTGCCAGCACCCTCTCCAATGAGCAGTTCTTC. As protein: CASTLSNEQFF.

V usage is TRBV13 and J usage is TRBJ2-7; perhaps D is TRBD1 or TRBD2 (5 bases each). The germline V gene encodes CDR1 PRHDT and CDR2 FYEKMQ (reference sequence). CDR3 length: 13 residues. V dropped 5 bases and J dropped 3 bases, with 11 bases sitting between them. CDR3 DNA: TGTGCCAGCAGCAGCCGGGACCGCTACGAGCAGTACTTC. It codes for CASSSRDRYEQYF.

The rearrangement joins TRBV6-4 to TRBJ1-5; TRBD1 matches 9 bases. Germline trimming cut 3 bases from V and 2 bases from J; bases unmatched to any gene: 5. CDR3 length equals 16 residues. Germline CDR1 MRHNA, CDR2 SNTAGT. CDR3 sequence: CASSERTGARNQPQHF. The CDR3 region has the DNA TGTGCCAGCAGTGAGCGGACAGGGGCGCGCAATCAGCCCCAGCATTTT.

Only a few counts were recorded for this clone. V usage is TRBV5-4 and J usage is TRBJ2-5; D call uncertain. The CDR3 sequence is 13 residues long. V shed 0 bases and J shed 5 bases, with 8 bases lying between them. Germline V gene data show CDR1 as SGHNT and CDR2 as YYREEE (reference sequence). The CDR3 DNA follows: TGTGCCAGCAGCTTGGAATCTTATGAGACCCAGTACTTC. Its translation is CASSLESYETQYF.

V gene TRBV5-4 combines with J gene TRBJ2-3, with 10 positions matching TRBD2. Losses at the gene ends were 3 bases for V and 0 bases for J; bases not matched to a gene: 7. Germline V gene sequence: CDR1 SGHNT, CDR2 YYREEE (reference sequence). The CDR3 sequence is 17 residues long. CDR3: CASSWTSGYPSTDTQYF. The CDR3 DNA reads as TGTGCCAGCAGCTGGACTAGCGGCTACCCTAGCACAGATACGCAGTATTTT. Full variable domain (remainder filled in from reference TRBV5-4 and TRBJ2-3): ETGVTQSPTHLIKTRGQQVTLRCSSQSGHNTVSWYQQALGQGPQFIFQYYREEENGRGNFPPRFSGLQFPNYSSELNVNALELDDSALYLCASSWTSGYPSTDTQYFGPGTRLTVL.

V usage is TRBV11-2 and J usage is TRBJ1-2; 10 nucleotides line up with TRBD1. The V and J ends lost 3 bases and 7 bases, in that order; junction bases with no gene match: 2. Germline CDR1 is SGHAT and CDR2 is FQNNGV. The CDR3 covers 13 residues. The CDR3 nucleotides read TGTGCCAGCAGCTTCGACAGGGGGCTTGGCTACACCTTC. Amino acids: CASSFDRGLGYTF.

The rearrangement links TRBV5-1 to TRBJ2-1; 9 nucleotides match TRBD1. After removal of 0 bases from V and 5 bases from J, the junction contained 3 bases not matched to a gene. This CDR3 spans 15 amino acids. CDR1 SGHRS and CDR2 YFSETQ come from the germline V gene. For the CDR3, the DNA is TGCGCCAGCAGCTTGGGGACAGGGGCCCACAATGAGCAGTTCTTC. Translated, it gives CASSLGTGAHNEQFF.

This chain connects TRBV9 to TRBJ2-7; 9 bases are a match to TRBD1. Germline assignment: CDR1 SGDLS and CDR2 YYNGEE. Unmatched junction bases numbered 7, after V lost 0 bases and J lost 3 bases. CDR3 length: 16 residues. In DNA, the CDR3 is TGTGCCAGCAGCGTAGCTCCCGGGACAGGGAACTACGAGCAGTACTTC. It encodes CASSVAPGTGNYEQYF.